These T cell receptor beta chains were read from a single sample in a study of blood T cell repertoires in COVID-19. Sequencing was performed with immunoSEQ multiplex PCR; in TCRdb, only in-frame clones are kept and a portion is missing. The sample has about 220,000 clones, about 87% seen once. The sample comprised PBMCs or T cells enriched from blood (not recorded which). The receptors originated from a woman aged 40 to 49 with acute COVID-19. Both conserved end residues are part of each CDR3. Fields, in order: J gene, V gene, D gene, CDR3 DNA, CDR3 protein. A D gene is named only where the DNA matches it firmly.

j_gene: TRBJ2-5
v_gene: TRBV7-7
d_gene: TRBD2
CDR3nt: TGTGCCAGCAGCCCCAAACGACTAGCGGGGTTAGAGACCCAGTACTTC
CDR3aa: CASSPKRLAGLETQYF

j_gene: TRBJ1-3
v_gene: TRBV5-1
d_gene: .
CDR3nt: TGCGCCAGCAGCCAACCTGAAGCCGGAAACACCATATATTTT
CDR3aa: CASSQPEAGNTIYF

j_gene: TRBJ2-5
v_gene: TRBV7-7
d_gene: .
CDR3nt: TGTGCCAGCAGCCGCGGACTTCAAGAGACCCAGTACTTC
CDR3aa: CASSRGLQETQYF

j_gene: TRBJ2-1
v_gene: TRBV2
d_gene: .
CDR3nt: TGTGCCAGCAGTGGGCAGGGATACAATGAGCAGTTCTTC
CDR3aa: CASSGQGYNEQFF

j_gene: TRBJ2-1
v_gene: TRBV10-3
d_gene: TRBD2
CDR3nt: TGTGCCATCAGTGGGGGACTAGCGGGCGGAACGGCATACAATGAGCAGTTCTTC
CDR3aa: CAISGGLAGGTAYNEQFF

j_gene: TRBJ2-7
v_gene: TRBV7-2
d_gene: TRBD2
CDR3nt: TGTGCCAGCAGGGTGGGACTAGCGGGGGGCTACGAGCAGTACTTC
CDR3aa: CASRVGLAGGYEQYF

j_gene: TRBJ1-1
v_gene: TRBV30
d_gene: .
CDR3nt: TGTGCCTGGAGTGGTTGGGGGAGGGTGCGCACTGAAGCTTTCTTT
CDR3aa: CAWSGWGRVRTEAFF

j_gene: TRBJ2-2
v_gene: TRBV10-3
d_gene: .
CDR3nt: TGTGCCATCAGCCTCGGCACCGGGGAGCTGTTTTTT
CDR3aa: CAISLGTGELFF

j_gene: TRBJ2-5
v_gene: TRBV5-4
d_gene: TRBD2
CDR3nt: TGTGCCAGCAGCTTGGCCTTCCTAGCGGAGGACCAAGAGACCCAGTACTTC
CDR3aa: CASSLAFLAEDQETQYF

j_gene: TRBJ2-2
v_gene: TRBV14
d_gene: .
CDR3nt: TGTGCCAGCAGCCAATTCTCAGGGGCGGGCACCGGGGAGCTGTTTTTT
CDR3aa: CASSQFSGAGTGELFF

j_gene: TRBJ2-3
v_gene: TRBV6-2/TRBV6-3
d_gene: .
CDR3nt: TGTGCCAGCAGTTATAACAGGGGAGCGGGAGCTCCGTATTTT
CDR3aa: CASSYNRGAGAPYF

j_gene: TRBJ1-2
v_gene: TRBV29-1
d_gene: TRBD1
CDR3nt: TGCAGCGTTGATTCCGACAGGGGGCTCCACTATGGCTACACCTTC
CDR3aa: CSVDSDRGLHYGYTF

j_gene: TRBJ1-2
v_gene: TRBV7-8
d_gene: .
CDR3nt: TGTGCCAGCAGCCGAGACAGAACCTATGGCTACACCTTC
CDR3aa: CASSRDRTYGYTF

j_gene: TRBJ2-3
v_gene: TRBV7-6
d_gene: TRBD2
CDR3nt: TGTGCCAGCAGCTCATTAGCGGGAGGGCAACGATTGTCAGATACGCAGTATTTT
CDR3aa: CASSSLAGGQRLSDTQYF

j_gene: TRBJ1-1
v_gene: TRBV29-1
d_gene: TRBD1
CDR3nt: TGCAGCGTTCCCCGGGACAGGGGCACTGAAGCTTTCTTT
CDR3aa: CSVPRDRGTEAFF

j_gene: TRBJ1-4
v_gene: TRBV5-1
d_gene: TRBD1
CDR3nt: TGCGCCAGCAGCTTGGTGGGACAGGGTAATGAAAAACTGTTTTTT
CDR3aa: CASSLVGQGNEKLFF